The next 9 T cell receptor beta chains were all read from a single sample in a study of T cell changes during pregnancy in multiple sclerosis. Using immunoSEQ multiplex PCR, the repertoire was profiled, and TCRdb retains in-frame clones only, with some absent. The sample holds about 79,000 clones, about 93% seen once. This specimen consisted of CD4+ T cells from peripheral blood mononuclear cells, obtained in the second trimester of pregnancy. The receptors derive from a female donor with multiple sclerosis, enrolled in a pregnancy study.

The V and J genes are TRBV5-5 and TRBJ1-2; D call uncertain. The CDR3 contains 13 residues. CDR1 is SGHKS and CDR2 is YYEKEE in the germline V gene (reference sequence). Trimming pared 2 bases from V and 2 bases from J, leaving 7 bases between. CDR3 region: CASSLGGNYGYTF. The CDR3 region has the DNA TGTGCCAGCAGCTTAGGAGGGAACTATGGCTACACCTTC.

DNA for the CDR3: TGTGCCAGCAGCCGAAAGGGACTAGCGGGGGGGCCCGGGGAGCTGTTTTTT. Translated: CASSRKGLAGGPGELFF. The chain combines TRBV7-9 with TRBJ2-2; 16 bases agree with TRBD2. Germline CDR1 and CDR2: SEHNR and FQNEAQ (reference sequence). V was clipped by 5 bases and J by 6 bases; unmatched bases: 6. This CDR3 is built from 17 residues.

This chain joins TRBV4-3 and TRBJ1-1, with a weak D call TRBD1 (5 bases). V shed 3 bases and J shed 1 base, with 15 bases lying between them. CDR1 and CDR2 from the germline V gene are LGHNA and YSLEER. This CDR3 spans 16 amino acids. CDR3 nucleotides: TGCGCCAGCAGCCACCAAGCGACAGCGAGGAACACTGAAGCTTTCTTT. Residues: CASSHQATARNTEAFF.

This rearrangement joins TRBV30 to TRBJ2-7; TRBD1 matches 7 bases. The CDR3 has 15 residues. J was trimmed by 3 bases and V by 2 bases; bases with no gene match: 10. CDR1 GTSNPN and CDR2 SVGIG come from the germline V gene (reference sequence). The CDR3 sequence: CAWSLTGTALYEQYF. The DNA of the CDR3 is TGTGCCTGGAGTCTTACCGGGACAGCTCTCTACGAGCAGTACTTC.

The chain has TRBV7-9 and TRBJ2-5; 9 bases map to TRBD1. Germline V gene data show CDR1 as SEHNR and CDR2 as FQNEAQ (reference sequence). This CDR3 spans 15 amino acids. V lost 4 bases and J lost 0; bases outside the gene matches: 3. The CDR3 bases are TGTGCCAGCAGCTATGGGGACAGGGACCAAGAGACCCAGTACTTC. It translates to CASSYGDRDQETQYF.

As regards this clone: Other nucleotide sequences from this sample produce the same CDR3. The chain recombines TRBV9 with TRBJ2-5; the match to TRBD2 covers 11 bases. Trimming removed 0 bases from V and 5 bases from J; junction bases left unmatched: 3. The CDR3 has 15 amino acids. Germline V gene sequence: CDR1 SGDLS, CDR2 YYNGEE. CDR3 coding DNA: TGTGCCAGCAGCGTAGGATTAGCGGGAGGGGAGACCCAGTACTTC. The encoded protein is CASSVGLAGGETQYF.

The chain couples TRBV6-6 to TRBJ2-5, with TRBD1 matching over 9 bases. V dropped 0 bases and J dropped 2; count of bases not matched to a gene: 4. Germline CDR1 MNHNY, CDR2 SVGAGI (reference sequence). CDR3 size: 16 residues. The DNA for the CDR3 is TGTGCCAGCAGTTACTCGGGGACAGGGCCGCAAGAGACCCAGTACTTC. The encoded protein is CASSYSGTGPQETQYF.

This clone has a single count. The rearrangement uses TRBV7-2 and TRBJ1-6; D is unresolved. Germline assignment: CDR1 SGHTA and CDR2 FQGNSA. The V and J ends lost 0 bases and 13 bases respectively, with 10 bases between them. CDR3 length equals 13 residues. The CDR3 protein is CASSLAVTGPLHF. The CDR3 nucleotides read TGTGCCAGCAGCTTAGCGGTTACGGGGCCCCTCCACTTT.

The rearrangement uses TRBV5-4 and TRBJ1-2; a weak D match, TRBD1 (5 bases). Between the trimmed V and J ends, which lost 1 base and 6 bases, there was a span of 13 bases. CDR3 length equals 14 residues. CDR1 and CDR2 (germline): SGHNT, YYREEE (reference sequence). CDR3 region: CASSLLQGLHGYTF. The CDR3 region has the DNA TGTGCCAGCAGCTTGCTGCAGGGCCTCCATGGCTACACCTTC.